This T cell receptor beta chain was profiled in a study of molecular identifiers for immune sequencing clone quantification listed by TCRdb under 2018. For the study in its entirety: In a replicate experiment, RNA from around 20,000 or 100,000 naive CD8 T cells was split into five aliquots, four of which were sequenced. This methods study used CD8 T cells to benchmark TCR RNA copy counting and molecular-identifier clustering-based TCR repertoire sequencing (MIDCIRS). General findings and caveats noted by the study authors: The naive libraries included spiked-in Jurkat TCR RNA (over nine copies' worth), and this RNA is not part of the donor repertoire. Clones above 20 RNA copies held over 98% of molecules in CMV-specific effector cells but under 1% in naive cells. Modeling gave about three recovered TCR RNA copies per cell versus approximately 10 by digital PCR, implying 25% to 30% capture efficiency. When barcode sub-clustering was omitted, TCR diversity was inflated by chimeric consensus sequences, with chimeras reaching as high as 47%. The sizes of highly expanded clones could end up underestimated when identical TCR molecules share a barcode. A single cell's worth of spiked-in Jurkat TCR RNA was reported detectable even among under 1.3 million naive CD8 T cells.

Concerning this clonotype: Its antigen is currently not known. The junction differs from germline at one of its ends, possibly a read error.

To prepare the library, PCR was applied. This sample was sequenced with a NextSeq 500. Bulk TCR libraries were made following a previously described method, with the TCR primers given in Table S5. Purification of total RNA was performed with the Qiagen AllPrep DNA/RNA kit. Before analysis, reads from multiple sequencing runs of the same library were pooled. Processing in the source paper ran as follows. Only reads with exact TCR constant sequence were kept, trimmed to 150 nt, and grouped by their 12-nt molecular barcodes. Reads within each barcode group were sub-clustered using a 15% Levenshtein threshold, and quality-weighted consensus sequences were constructed for each RNA molecule. Non-functional sequences were removed, as were lower-count sequences one edit away from another. Based on fitting two negative binomial distributions, any barcode sub-cluster with under 20% of the maximum read count was discarded. Using fastp at Q25 and MiXCR, TCRdb reprocessed the public reads and kept productive beta chains. A single entry per CDR3 protein holds the most common genes and DNA from its merged rows. None of the V and J calls come from the authors' own analysis; TCRdb made them. The sample has some 680,000 distinct CDR3 sequences on record, roughly 23% of them singletons. The ten biggest clones cover around 0.78% of the sample.

Looking up the germline V gene yields CDR1 WSHSY and CDR2 SAAADI. The CDR3 starts with the cysteine, ends with the phenylalanine, and has 15 residues. Only the CDR3 portion is preserved as DNA: 45 bases, with reading frame beginning at the first base. Libraries of naive CD8 T cells were built from approximately 20,000 to 1,000,000 sorted cells, with 10%, 30% or 50% of the purified RNA used. Naive CD8 T cells, defined as CD8+CD4-CCR7+CD45RA+, were FACS-sorted into RLT Plus buffer on a BD FACSAria II. Detection sensitivity was tested by spiking Jurkat RNA equal to ten TCR copies' worth into samples containing roughly 17,000-1,100,000 naive CD8 T cells. CD8 T cells were enriched with RosetteSep CD8+ T Cell Enrichment Cocktail and Ficoll-Paque, followed by ACK red cell lysis.

The sequencing input was naive CD8+ T cells from blood, with Jurkat cell RNA spiked in. The intended sense of this specimen's cell subset or site label: FACS-sorted CD8+CD4-CCR7+CD45RA+ naive T cells. The V and J segments used are TRBV10-2 and TRBJ2-3; TRBD2 lines up with 11 middle nucleotides. This sequence was found in a human donor in good health. Some libraries in this study had Jurkat cell RNA spiked in. The CDR3 corresponds to CAGRETSGETDTQYF. DNA sequence: TGCGCCGGCAGGGAGACTAGCGGGGAGACAGATACGCAGTATTTT.